The 5 T cell receptor beta chains presented below share a single source sample, sequenced in a study of shared clonotypes between healthy human individuals. It was CD45RO-negative cells, positively selected for CCR7, that made up naive CD8 cells, with terminally differentiated effector memory CD45RA+ cells excluded. Libraries were prepared by immunoSEQ multiplex PCR; TCRdb keeps only in-frame clonotypes and omits some of them. The data hold roughly 1,800,000 clones, with about 95% observed a single time. The material sequenced was naive CD8+ T cells sorted from blood. These receptors were obtained from a man between 18 and 29 years old in good health.

The chain employs TRBV7-9 and TRBJ2-2; D not certain. The CDR3 has 16 residues. From germline, CDR1 is SEHNR and CDR2 FQNEAQ (reference sequence). The ends were cut back, 4 bases at V and 6 bases at J, with 18 bases in the middle. DNA for the CDR3: TGTGCCAGCAGCTACCCTAGTGGAGAGGATTCCGGGGAGCTGTTTTTT. Its protein is CASSYPSGEDSGELFF.

The table lists this clone with a few counts. The rearrangement uses TRBV6-4 and TRBJ2-6; either TRBD1 or TRBD2 may fit D (5 bases each). Looked up from germline, CDR1 is MRHNA and CDR2 is SNTAGT. Trimming stripped 6 bases from V and 2 bases from J, with 20 bases between. This CDR3 is 18 amino acids long. Here the CDR3 reads CASRAGTARGPGANVLTF. Here the CDR3 DNA reads TGTGCCAGCAGGGCCGGGACCGCCCGAGGGCCTGGGGCCAACGTCCTGACTTTC.

The chain combines TRBV19 with TRBJ2-1, with D tentatively TRBD1 (5 bases). Trimming pared 3 bases from V and 6 bases from J, leaving 12 bases between. Looked up from germline, CDR1 is LNHDA and CDR2 is SQIVND (reference sequence). CDR3 length: 14 residues. DNA of the CDR3: TGTGCCAGTAGTATTTTCGGCACAGGCAATGAGCAGTTCTTC. The encoded protein is CASSIFGTGNEQFF.

J is TRBJ1-1 and V is TRBV28, with D hard to call. Trimming pared 0 bases from V and 1 base from J, leaving 6 bases between. The CDR3 is 14 residues long. Germline V gene sequence: CDR1 MDHEN, CDR2 SYDVKM. The CDR3 sequence: CASSLWRENTEAFF. In nucleotides, the CDR3 is TGTGCCAGCAGTTTATGGAGAGAGAACACTGAAGCTTTCTTT. The whole variable domain, remainder taken from reference TRBV28 and TRBJ1-1, is DVKVTQSSRYLVKRTGEKVFLECVQDMDHENMFWYRQDPGLGLRLIYFSYDVKMKEKGDIPEGYSVSREKKERFSLILESASTNQTSMYLCASSLWRENTEAFFGQGTRLTVV.

The V and J genes are TRBV28 and TRBJ2-7, with 10 bases fitting TRBD1. V dropped 3 bases and J dropped 3; count of bases not matched to a gene: 2. The CDR3 extends over 14 amino acids. The V gene's germline CDR1 is MDHEN and CDR2 SYDVKM. CDR3 sequence: CASSFWDRGYEQYF. Here the CDR3 DNA reads TGTGCCAGCAGTTTTTGGGACAGGGGCTACGAGCAGTACTTC.